The clone carrying this T cell receptor beta chain was observed a handful of times. This entry belongs to a study of blood T cells in healthy people across ages. Primers used in a second PCR of roughly 6 to 12 cycles were a sample-barcoded 5' primer and a J-beta primer mix. TCRdb re-called the 5' RACE reads through MiXCR, storing one row per CDR3 protein. Of 650,000 to 900,000 distinct CDR3 sequences listed, 60% to 80% are singletons. The CDR3 length is 15 residues. Germline assignment: CDR1 MNHEY and CDR2 SVGEGT. V was shortened by 7 bases and J by 3 bases, with 19 bases between the two germline ends.

This clonotype originated in a man aged 25-45 years in good health. The chain combines TRBV6-2 or TRBV6-3 with TRBJ2-7, with D possibly matching TRBD2 (6 bases). The sample consisted of blood. The CDR3 coding sequence is TGTGCCAGCACCCTAACGTTTCGGCGGGGCTACGAGCAGTACTTC. Its translation is CASTLTFRRGYEQYF.